This T cell receptor beta chain is from a study of human T cells and chemical hapten exposure. The wider study: The study sensitized with 2% DPC on a 2 cm by 2 cm patch of upper inner arm skin. Points from the study as a whole: The study found that PT1 expanded TCR counts correlated positively with patch test score. TCRs at high frequency, those above 1 in 1000, did not change with DPC sensitization.

TCRdb reanalysed the RACE reads using MiXCR and keeps one entry per CDR3 protein. The data hold 300,000 to 400,000 distinct CDR3 sequences, with around 7% observed a single time. On this clonotype itself: Its matching antigen is unknown. At one end, the junction sequence differs from germline, possibly due to a read error.

CDR1 and CDR2 (germline): MDHEN, SYDVKM. The CDR3 contains 14 residues. As to time point: patch test 1, 2 weeks after DPC sensitization. Treatment here: therapeutic diphenylcyclopropenone sensitization with weekly scalp DPC. V and J are TRBV28 and TRBJ1-2, with D tentatively TRBD1 (5 bases). The starting material was whole blood, obtained in connection with sensitization to the hapten diphenylcyclopropenone (DPC). The receptor was derived from a young woman with alopecia areata. Some clones in this sample may be carry-over from other donors' samples. CDR3 in amino acids: CASSFAGTNYGHTF. Written as DNA, the CDR3 is TGTGCCAGCAGTTTTGCAGGGACTAACTATGGCCACACCTTC.